These T cell receptor beta chains were read from a single sample in a study of blood T cell repertoires in COVID-19. Profiled with immunoSEQ multiplex PCR; TCRdb holds only in-frame clones, not every one. The sample shows 200,000 to 300,000 clones, 85% of them seen only once. Source material: peripheral blood. Receptor source: a man aged 50-60 years with COVID-19, enrolled during active disease. Each CDR3 is given with its conserved first and last residue. D genes are given only for firm matches. Expanded clones are given a class, and other clones once, few, many or no size at all.

CDR3,DNA,D,V,size,J
CASRASGGLHTGELFF,TGTGCCAGCAGGGCTAGCGGGGGGCTGCACACCGGGGAGCTGTTTTTT,TRBD2,TRBV11-3,NA,TRBJ2-2
CASSDAQGARAEAFF,TGTGCCAGCAGTGACGCCCAGGGGGCCAGGGCTGAAGCTTTCTTT,TRBD1,TRBV25-1,NA,TRBJ1-1
CASSQFQGKGSPLHF,TGTGCCAGCAGCCAATTTCAGGGGAAAGGCTCACCCCTCCACTTT,NA,TRBV5-6,NA,TRBJ1-6
CASLRDRLVNEQFF,TGTGCCAGCCTCCGGGACAGGCTCGTCAATGAGCAGTTCTTC,TRBD1,TRBV5-8,NA,TRBJ2-1
CASSLRTGAGNQPQHF,TGTGCCAGCAGTTTACGGACAGGGGCGGGCAATCAGCCCCAGCATTTT,TRBD1,TRBV28,NA,TRBJ1-5
CASSFPQWGGYGYTF,TGTGCCAGCAGTTTCCCCCAGTGGGGAGGCTATGGCTACACCTTC,NA,TRBV28,NA,TRBJ1-2
CASSSNRDRFHQPQHF,TGTGCCAGTAGTTCGAACCGGGACAGATTTCATCAGCCCCAGCATTTT,TRBD1,TRBV19,NA,TRBJ1-5
CASLGSRSNQPQHF,TGTGCCAGCTTGGGCAGTCGTAGCAATCAGCCCCAGCATTTT,NA,TRBV6-5,NA,TRBJ1-5
CASASSGGIPYEQYF,TGTGCCAGCGCCTCTAGCGGGGGCATTCCCTACGAGCAGTACTTC,TRBD2,TRBV5-4,once,TRBJ2-7
CASSIGLRANEKLFF,TGTGCCAGTAGTATAGGTCTCCGGGCTAATGAAAAACTGTTTTTT,NA,TRBV19,NA,TRBJ1-4
CASSLDYGGTEAFF,TGCGCCAGCAGCTTGGATTACGGAGGAACTGAAGCTTTCTTT,NA,TRBV5-1,few,TRBJ1-1
CASSQDGASGSQNTGELFF,TGTGCCAGCAGCCAAGATGGGGCTAGCGGGAGTCAGAACACCGGGGAGCTGTTTTTT,TRBD2,TRBV4-2,NA,TRBJ2-2
CASSYDLGTGDYEQYF,TGTGCCAGCAGTTACGATCTCGGGACAGGGGACTACGAGCAGTACTTC,TRBD1,TRBV6-6,once,TRBJ2-7
CASSLPGQRFGNTIYF,TGTGCCAGCAGCTTACCAGGTCAACGGTTCGGAAACACCATATATTTT,NA,TRBV7-9,NA,TRBJ1-3
CASSQDPGGLAGPGSYNEQFF,TGTGCCAGCAGCCAAGATCCCGGGGGACTAGCGGGACCGGGCTCCTACAATGAGCAGTTCTTC,TRBD2,TRBV4-2,NA,TRBJ2-1
CASSLDTSGANVLTF,TGTGCCAGCAGTTTAGACACCTCTGGGGCCAACGTCCTGACTTTC,NA,TRBV6-2/TRBV6-3,NA,TRBJ2-6
CASSPRTGGFGYTF,TGTGCCAGCAGTCCCCGGACAGGGGGCTTCGGCTACACCTTC,TRBD1,TRBV6-2/TRBV6-3,few,TRBJ1-2
CAWSQQGRGEAFF,TGTGCCTGGAGCCAACAGGGAAGAGGTGAAGCTTTCTTT,NA,TRBV30,NA,TRBJ1-1
CASSSLSGGAKNIQYF,TGTGCCAGCAGTTCATTATCAGGGGGGGCCAAAAACATTCAGTACTTC,NA,TRBV27,NA,TRBJ2-4
CASSLNRERWRAGAKETQYF,TGTGCCAGCAGCCTCAACAGGGAAAGGTGGAGAGCGGGGGCGAAGGAGACCCAGTACTTC,TRBD2,TRBV3-1/TRBV3-2,NA,TRBJ2-5
CASSLEQGSYEQYF,TGCGCCAGCAGCTTGGAACAGGGCTCCTACGAGCAGTACTTC,NA,TRBV5-1,NA,TRBJ2-7
CASSYSNHRDPDTQYF,TGTGCCAGCAGTTACTCGAATCACAGGGACCCAGATACGCAGTATTTT,NA,TRBV6-5,once,TRBJ2-3
CASSYPRTGDTQYF,TGTGCCAGCAGTTATCCTAGGACAGGAGATACGCAGTATTTT,TRBD1,TRBV6-2/TRBV6-3,NA,TRBJ2-3
CASSPGQGGYQPQHF,TGTGCCAGCAGCCCCGGACAGGGGGGTTATCAGCCCCAGCATTTT,TRBD1,TRBV9,once,TRBJ1-5
CASSTANYGYTF,TGTGCCAGCAGTACAGCTAACTATGGCTACACCTTC,NA,TRBV25-1,NA,TRBJ1-2
CSASWTSGGPTGELFF,TGCAGTGCTAGTTGGACTAGCGGGGGGCCTACCGGGGAGCTGTTTTTT,TRBD2,TRBV20-1,NA,TRBJ2-2
CASSFRDRANSYNEQFF,TGTGCCAGCAGCTTCCGGGACAGGGCCAACTCCTACAATGAGCAGTTCTTC,TRBD1,TRBV5-8,NA,TRBJ2-1
CATSRGGLAGVTDTQYF,TGTGCCACCAGCAGAGGAGGACTAGCGGGGGTCACAGATACGCAGTATTTT,TRBD2,TRBV15,NA,TRBJ2-3
CASSLQGVYTEAFF,TGTGCCAGCAGCCTACAGGGGGTTTACACTGAAGCTTTCTTT,TRBD1,TRBV11-1,few,TRBJ1-1
CASSLPRGSNQPQHF,TGTGCCAGCAGCTTACCGCGGGGAAGCAATCAGCCCCAGCATTTT,NA,TRBV28,NA,TRBJ1-5
CSAPGESYTF,TGCAGTGCTCCCGGGGAAAGCTACACCTTC,NA,TRBV20-1,few,TRBJ1-2
CASMLSGTGDEAFF,TGTGCCAGCATGCTATCCGGGACAGGGGACGAAGCTTTCTTT,TRBD1,TRBV7-3,NA,TRBJ1-1
CASSDRQGATGELFF,TGTGCCAGCAGCGACCGACAGGGGGCAACCGGGGAGCTGTTTTTT,TRBD1,TRBV9,NA,TRBJ2-2
CASSGGTGDTQYF,TGTGCCAGCAGCGGCGGGACTGGGGATACGCAGTATTTT,NA,TRBV5-8,NA,TRBJ2-3
CASSQTSAGELFF,TGTGCCAGCAGCCAGACTAGCGCCGGGGAGCTGTTTTTT,TRBD2,TRBV4-2,once,TRBJ2-2
CASSLNGQAGGPLHF,TGTGCCAGCAGCCTGAATGGACAGGCCGGAGGGCCCCTCCACTTT,TRBD1,TRBV6-5,NA,TRBJ1-6
CASPSGNGQSRFPF,TGTGCCAGTCCCTCGGGGAACGGACAGTCTCGTTTTCCCTTT,NA,TRBV3-1/TRBV3-2,NA,TRBJ1-1
CASSLEPNTEAFF,TGCGCCAGCAGCTTGGAGCCGAACACTGAAGCTTTCTTT,NA,TRBV5-1,NA,TRBJ1-1
CAISEQGGLGQPQHF,TGTGCCATCAGTGAGCAGGGGGGCCTGGGTCAGCCCCAGCATTTT,TRBD1,TRBV10-3,NA,TRBJ1-5
CASSLLGQGRYGYTF,TGTGCCAGCAGCCTGCTAGGACAGGGGCGTTATGGCTACACCTTC,TRBD1,TRBV7-2,NA,TRBJ1-2
CASSLTQGDTEAFF,TGTGCCAGCTCACTAACACAGGGGGACACTGAAGCTTTCTTT,TRBD1,TRBV18,NA,TRBJ1-1